This T cell receptor beta chain was recovered during a study of blood T cell repertoires in COVID-19. The overall study: Whether acute or convalescent, the COVID-19 samples came from the United States, Italy and Spain. T cells, B-cell-depleted T cells, or PBMCs supplied cDNA or gDNA.

Clinical history reported by participants formed the basis on which cohorts were assigned. Symptom resolution, clearance, or two negative PCRs marked donors in Cohort 3 as recovered. Generated by immunoSEQ multiplex PCR, the TCRdb table keeps only in-frame clones and is missing some. The sample has fewer than 300,000 clones, approximately 90% seen once. V lost 0 bases and J 7 bases, leaving 13 bases between the germline ends. The CDR3 is 16 amino acids. Germline assignment: CDR1 MNHEY and CDR2 SVGEGT. The source material was PBMCs or T cells enriched from blood (not recorded which). The chain uses TRBV6-2 or TRBV6-3 and TRBJ1-6; D gene ambiguous. The TCR sequence derives from a man aged 35-49 years who had recovered from COVID-19. For the CDR3, the DNA is TGTGCCAGCAGTTACTCGCAAGGACTGAAGAATTCACCCCTCCACTTT. Translation gives CASSYSQGLKNSPLHF.